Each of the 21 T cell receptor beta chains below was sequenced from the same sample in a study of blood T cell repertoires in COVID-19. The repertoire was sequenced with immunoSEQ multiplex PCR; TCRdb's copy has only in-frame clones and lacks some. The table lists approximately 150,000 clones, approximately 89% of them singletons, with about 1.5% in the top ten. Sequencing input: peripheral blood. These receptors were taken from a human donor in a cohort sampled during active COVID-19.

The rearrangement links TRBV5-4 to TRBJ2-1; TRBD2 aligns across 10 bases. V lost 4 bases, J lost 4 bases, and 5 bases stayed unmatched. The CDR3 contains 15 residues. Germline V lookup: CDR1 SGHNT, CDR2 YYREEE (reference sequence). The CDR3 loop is CASSHSGGTYNEQFF. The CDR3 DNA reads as TGTGCCAGCAGCCATAGCGGGGGGACGTACAATGAGCAGTTCTTC.

In DNA form, the CDR3 reads TGTGCCATCAGTGAGTCGGGGCGGACAGCCACTGAAGCTTTCTTT. This gives the protein CAISESGRTATEAFF. The J gene is TRBJ1-1, the V gene TRBV10-3, with D possibly being TRBD1 (6 bases). V lost 0 bases to trimming and J lost 4 bases, with 12 bases between them. The CDR3 is 15 residues long. Per germline, CDR1 ENHRY and CDR2 SYGVKD.

The CDR3 DNA follows: TGTGCTAGTGGCTCTGGACACGCCACAAAAACAGATACGCAGTATTTT. This gives the protein CASGSGHATKTDTQYF. The V call is TRBV12-5, the J call TRBJ2-3; D is perhaps TRBD1 (5 bases). Between the trimmed V and J ends, which lost 6 bases and 3 bases, there was a span of 19 bases. CDR1 and CDR2 (germline): LGHNT, FRNRAP. This CDR3 comprises 16 residues.

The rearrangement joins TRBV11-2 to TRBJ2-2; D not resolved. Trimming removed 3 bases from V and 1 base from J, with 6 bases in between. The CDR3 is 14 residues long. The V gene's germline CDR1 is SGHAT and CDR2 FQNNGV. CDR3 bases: TGTGCCAGCAGCTTTGCAGGGAACACCGGGGAGCTGTTTTTT. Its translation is CASSFAGNTGELFF. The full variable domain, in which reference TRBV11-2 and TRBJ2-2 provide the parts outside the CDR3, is EAGVAQSPRYKIIEKRQSVAFWCNPISGHATLYWYQQILGQGPKLLIQFQNNGVVDDSQLPKDRFSAERLKGVDSTLKIQPAKLEDSAVYLCASSFAGNTGELFFGEGSRLTVL.

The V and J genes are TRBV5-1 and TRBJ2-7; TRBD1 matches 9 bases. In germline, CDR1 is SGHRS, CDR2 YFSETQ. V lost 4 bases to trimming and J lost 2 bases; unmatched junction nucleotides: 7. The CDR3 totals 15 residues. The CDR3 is CASSPRTGAAYEQYF. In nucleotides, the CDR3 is TGCGCCAGCAGCCCTCGGACAGGGGCGGCCTACGAGCAGTACTTC.

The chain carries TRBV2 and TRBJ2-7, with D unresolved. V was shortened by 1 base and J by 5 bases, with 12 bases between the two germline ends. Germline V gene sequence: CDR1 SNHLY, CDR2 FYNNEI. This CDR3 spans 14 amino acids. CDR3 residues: CASSEGIPRHEQYF. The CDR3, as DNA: TGTGCCAGCAGTGAAGGTATCCCGCGGCACGAGCAGTACTTC.

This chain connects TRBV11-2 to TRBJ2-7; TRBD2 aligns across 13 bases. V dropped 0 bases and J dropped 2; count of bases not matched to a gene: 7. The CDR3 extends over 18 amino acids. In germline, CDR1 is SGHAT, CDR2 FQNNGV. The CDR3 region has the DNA TGTGCCAGCAGCTTAGATCTGACTAGCGGGGGGTTAACCTACGAGCAGTACTTC. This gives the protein CASSLDLTSGGLTYEQYF.

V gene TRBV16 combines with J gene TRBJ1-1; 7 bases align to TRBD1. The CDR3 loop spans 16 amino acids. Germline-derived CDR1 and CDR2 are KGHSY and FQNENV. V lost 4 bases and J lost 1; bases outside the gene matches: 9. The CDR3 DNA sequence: TGTGCCAGCAGCCCCCCGGGACAGCTGTCGAACACTGAAGCTTTCTTT. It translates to CASSPPGQLSNTEAFF.

The CDR3 coding sequence is TGTGCCAGCAGCACTAGCGGTTCCTACAATGAGCAGTTCTTC. Its translation: CASSTSGSYNEQFF. The chain has TRBV11-2 and TRBJ2-1; TRBD2 matches at 8 bases. Trimming at V came to 5 bases and at J to 1 base, leaving 1 base not matched to a gene. The CDR3 length is 14 residues. Germline V gene sequence: CDR1 SGHAT, CDR2 FQNNGV. Full variable domain (remainder filled in from reference TRBV11-2 and TRBJ2-1): EAGVAQSPRYKIIEKRQSVAFWCNPISGHATLYWYQQILGQGPKLLIQFQNNGVVDDSQLPKDRFSAERLKGVDSTLKIQPAKLEDSAVYLCASSTSGSYNEQFFGPGTRLTVL.

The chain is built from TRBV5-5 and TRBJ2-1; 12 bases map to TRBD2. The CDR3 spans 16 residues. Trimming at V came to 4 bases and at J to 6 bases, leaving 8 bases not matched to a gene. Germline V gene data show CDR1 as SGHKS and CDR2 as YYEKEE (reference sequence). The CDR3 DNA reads TGTGCCAGCAGCAGGGAGCTAGCGGGGGGGCCCAATGAGCAGTTCTTC. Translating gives CASSRELAGGPNEQFF. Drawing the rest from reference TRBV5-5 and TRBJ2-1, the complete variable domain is DAGVTQSPTHLIKTRGQQVTLRCSPISGHKSVSWYQQVLGQGPQFIFQYYEKEERGRGNFPDRFSARQFPNYSSELNVNALLLGDSALYLCASSRELAGGPNEQFFGPGTRLTVL.

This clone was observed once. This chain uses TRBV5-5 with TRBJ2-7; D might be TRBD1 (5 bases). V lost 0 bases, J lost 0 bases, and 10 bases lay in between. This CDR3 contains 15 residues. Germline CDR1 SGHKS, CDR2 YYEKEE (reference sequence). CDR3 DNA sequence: TGTGCCAGCAGCTTGGTCGCAGGGTCCTCCTACGAGCAGTACTTC. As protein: CASSLVAGSSYEQYF.

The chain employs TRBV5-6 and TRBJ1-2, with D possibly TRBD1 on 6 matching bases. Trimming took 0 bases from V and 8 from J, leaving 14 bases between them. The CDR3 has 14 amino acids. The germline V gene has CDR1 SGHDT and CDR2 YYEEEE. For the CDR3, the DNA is TGTGCCAGCAGCTTGGTACCCGCAGGGGTGGGCTACACCTTC. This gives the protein CASSLVPAGVGYTF.

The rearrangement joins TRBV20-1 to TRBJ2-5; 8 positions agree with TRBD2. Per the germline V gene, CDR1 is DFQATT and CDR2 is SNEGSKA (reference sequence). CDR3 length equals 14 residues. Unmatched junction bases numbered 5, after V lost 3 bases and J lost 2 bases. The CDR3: CSASPAGAQETQYF. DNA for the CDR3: TGCAGTGCTAGTCCAGCGGGGGCACAAGAGACCCAGTACTTC.

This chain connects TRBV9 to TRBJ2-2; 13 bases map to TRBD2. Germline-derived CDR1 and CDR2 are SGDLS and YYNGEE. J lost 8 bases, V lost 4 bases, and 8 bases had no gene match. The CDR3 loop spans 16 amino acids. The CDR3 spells CASSLRTSGGRGELFF. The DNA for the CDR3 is TGTGCCAGCAGCCTCCGGACTAGCGGGGGCCGGGGGGAGCTGTTTTTT.

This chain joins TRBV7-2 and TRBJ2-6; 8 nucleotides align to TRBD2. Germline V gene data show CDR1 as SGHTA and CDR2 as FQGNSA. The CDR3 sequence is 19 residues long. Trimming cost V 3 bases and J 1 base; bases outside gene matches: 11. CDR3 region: CASSFFLRGGTSGANVLTF. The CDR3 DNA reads TGTGCCAGCAGCTTTTTTCTCCGGGGGGGCACATCTGGGGCCAACGTCCTGACTTTC.

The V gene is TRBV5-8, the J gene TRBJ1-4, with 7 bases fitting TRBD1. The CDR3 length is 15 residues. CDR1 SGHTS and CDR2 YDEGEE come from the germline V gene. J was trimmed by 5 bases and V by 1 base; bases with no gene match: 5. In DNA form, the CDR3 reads TGTGCCAGCAGCTTGACCGGGACAGAAAATGAAAAACTGTTTTTT. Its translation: CASSLTGTENEKLFF. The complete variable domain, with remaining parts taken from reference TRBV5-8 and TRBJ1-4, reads EAGVTQSPTHLIKTRGQQATLRCSPISGHTSVYWYQQALGLGLQFLLWYDEGEERNRGNFPPRFSGRQFPNYSSELNVNALELEDSALYLCASSLTGTENEKLFFGSGTQLSVL.

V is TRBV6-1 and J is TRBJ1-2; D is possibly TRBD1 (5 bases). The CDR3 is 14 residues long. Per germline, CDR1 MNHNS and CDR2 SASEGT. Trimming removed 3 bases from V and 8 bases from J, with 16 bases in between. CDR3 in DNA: TGTGCCAGCAGTGATTATGTGGGGGGAGACGGCTACACCTTC. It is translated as CASSDYVGGDGYTF.

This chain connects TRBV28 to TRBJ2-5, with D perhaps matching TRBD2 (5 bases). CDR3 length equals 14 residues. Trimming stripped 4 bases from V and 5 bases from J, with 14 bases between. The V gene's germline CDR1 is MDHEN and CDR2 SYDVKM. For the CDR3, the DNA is TGTGCCAGCAGTTCGCGACTACGGCAGGAGACCCAGTACTTC. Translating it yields CASSSRLRQETQYF. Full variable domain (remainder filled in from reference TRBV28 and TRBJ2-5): DVKVTQSSRYLVKRTGEKVFLECVQDMDHENMFWYRQDPGLGLRLIYFSYDVKMKEKGDIPEGYSVSREKKERFSLILESASTNQTSMYLCASSSRLRQETQYFGPGTRLLVL.

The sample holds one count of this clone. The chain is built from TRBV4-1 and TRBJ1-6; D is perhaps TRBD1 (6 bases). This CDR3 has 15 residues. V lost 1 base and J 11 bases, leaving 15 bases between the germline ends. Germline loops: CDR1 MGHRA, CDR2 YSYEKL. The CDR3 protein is CASSQGTAIITPLHF. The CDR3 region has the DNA TGCGCCAGCAGCCAAGGGACAGCTATAATTACACCCCTCCACTTT.

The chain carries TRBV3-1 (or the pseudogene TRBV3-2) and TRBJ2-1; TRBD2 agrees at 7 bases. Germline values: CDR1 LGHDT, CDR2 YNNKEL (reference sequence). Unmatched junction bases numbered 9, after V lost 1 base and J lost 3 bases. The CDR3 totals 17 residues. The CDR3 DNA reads TGTGCCAGCAGCCAAGTTGGGAGCGGGGACTTCTACAATGAGCAGTTCTTC. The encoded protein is CASSQVGSGDFYNEQFF.

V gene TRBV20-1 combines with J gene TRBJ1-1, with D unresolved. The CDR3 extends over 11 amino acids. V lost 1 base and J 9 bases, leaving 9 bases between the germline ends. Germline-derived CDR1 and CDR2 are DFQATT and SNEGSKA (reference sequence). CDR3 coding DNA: TGCAGTGCTAGAGTAATGGCCCAAGCTTTCTTT. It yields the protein CSARVMAQAFF.